The entry below gives a single TCR beta chain sequence along with its context. The antigen is not known. There are 12 residues in the CDR3. Between the trimmed V and J ends, which lost 0 bases and 5 bases, there was a span of 4 bases. Germline CDR1 is SGHDN and CDR2 is FVKESK. The PCR used 60 Vbeta and 13 Jbeta primers. Measured with immunoSEQ multiplex PCR; TCRdb has only the in-frame clones, and not every one. The specimen's table records about 100,000 clones. The entry originates in a study of cytomegalovirus exposure and HLA in healthy donors. Study-level findings and limits: Information on immune exposure was restricted to one variable (CMV serostatus).

The source material was PBMCs. V usage is TRBV14 and J usage is TRBJ1-2; the D is unclear. The receptor was derived from a man between 50 and 59 years old in good health and CMV-seronegative. The CDR3 is CASSQELYGYTF. The CDR3 bases are TGTGCCAGCAGCCAAGAATTATATGGCTACACCTTC. Filled out from reference TRBV14 and TRBJ1-2, the complete variable domain reads EAGVTQFPSHSVIEKGQTVTLRCDPISGHDNLYWYRRVMGKEIKFLLHFVKESKQDESGMPNNRFLAERTGGTYSTLKVQPAELEDSGVYFCASSQELYGYTFGSGTRLTVV.